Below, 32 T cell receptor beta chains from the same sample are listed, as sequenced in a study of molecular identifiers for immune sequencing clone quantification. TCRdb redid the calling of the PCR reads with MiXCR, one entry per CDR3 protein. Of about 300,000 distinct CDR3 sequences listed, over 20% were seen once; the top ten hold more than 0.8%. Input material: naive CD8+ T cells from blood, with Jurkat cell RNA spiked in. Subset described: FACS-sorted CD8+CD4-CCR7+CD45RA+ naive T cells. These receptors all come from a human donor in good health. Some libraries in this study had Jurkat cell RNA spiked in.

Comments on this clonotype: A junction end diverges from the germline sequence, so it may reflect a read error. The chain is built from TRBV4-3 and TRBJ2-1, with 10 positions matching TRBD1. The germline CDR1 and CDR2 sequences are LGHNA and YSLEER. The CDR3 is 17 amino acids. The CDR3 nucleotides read TGCGCCAGCAGCCAAGATATGGGACAGGGGTTCTACAATGAGCTGTTCTTC. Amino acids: CASSQDMGQGFYNELFF.

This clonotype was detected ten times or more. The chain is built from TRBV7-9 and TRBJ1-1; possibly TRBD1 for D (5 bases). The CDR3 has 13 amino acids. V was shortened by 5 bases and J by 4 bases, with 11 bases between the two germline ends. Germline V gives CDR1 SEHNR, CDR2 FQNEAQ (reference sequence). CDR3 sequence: CASSPTTVTEAFF. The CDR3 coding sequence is TGTGCCAGCAGCCCAACGACAGTCACTGAAGCTTTCTTT.

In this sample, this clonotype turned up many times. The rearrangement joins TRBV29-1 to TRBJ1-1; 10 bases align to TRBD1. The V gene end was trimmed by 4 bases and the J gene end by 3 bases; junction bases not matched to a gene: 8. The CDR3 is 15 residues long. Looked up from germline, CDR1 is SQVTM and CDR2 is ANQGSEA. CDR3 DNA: TGCAGCGTTGCGAAGGGACAGGGGTCACACACTGAAGCTTTCTTT. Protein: CSVAKGQGSHTEAFF.

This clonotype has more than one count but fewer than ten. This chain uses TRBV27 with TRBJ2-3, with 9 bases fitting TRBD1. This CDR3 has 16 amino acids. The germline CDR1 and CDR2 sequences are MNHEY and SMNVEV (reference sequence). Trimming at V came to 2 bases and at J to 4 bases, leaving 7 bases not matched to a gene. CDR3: CASSLLLDRGPDTQYF. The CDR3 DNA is TGTGCCAGCAGTTTACTGTTGGACAGGGGCCCAGATACGCAGTATTTT.

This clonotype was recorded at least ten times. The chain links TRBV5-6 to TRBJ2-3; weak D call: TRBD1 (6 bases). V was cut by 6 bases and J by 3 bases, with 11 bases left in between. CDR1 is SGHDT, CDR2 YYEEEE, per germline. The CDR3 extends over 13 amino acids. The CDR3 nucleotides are TGTGCCAGCATACAGGGCTCGACAGATACGCAGTATTTT. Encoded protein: CASIQGSTDTQYF.

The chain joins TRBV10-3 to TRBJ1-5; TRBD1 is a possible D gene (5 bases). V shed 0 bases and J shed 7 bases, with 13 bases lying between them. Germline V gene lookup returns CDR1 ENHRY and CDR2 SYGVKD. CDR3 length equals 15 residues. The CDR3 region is CAISESEGSRQPQHF. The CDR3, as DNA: TGTGCCATCAGTGAGTCCGAGGGGTCCAGGCAGCCCCAGCATTTT.

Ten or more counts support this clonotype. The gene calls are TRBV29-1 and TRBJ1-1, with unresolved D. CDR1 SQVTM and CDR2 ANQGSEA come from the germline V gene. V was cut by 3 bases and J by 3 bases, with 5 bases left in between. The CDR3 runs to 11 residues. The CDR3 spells CSVDVYTEAFF. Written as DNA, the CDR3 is TGCAGCGTTGACGTATACACTGAAGCTTTCTTT. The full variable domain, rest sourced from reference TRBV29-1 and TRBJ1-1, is SAVISQKPSRDICQRGTSLTIQCQVDSQVTMMFWYRQQPGQSLTLIATANQGSEATYESGFVIDKFPISRPNLTFSTLTVSNMSPEDSSIYLCSVDVYTEAFFGQGTRLTVV.

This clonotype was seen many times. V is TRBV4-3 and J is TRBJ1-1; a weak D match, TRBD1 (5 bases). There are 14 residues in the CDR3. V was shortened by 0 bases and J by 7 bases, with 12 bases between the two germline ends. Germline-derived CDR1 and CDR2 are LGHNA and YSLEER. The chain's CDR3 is CASSQDWGTIEAFF. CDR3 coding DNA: TGCGCCAGCAGCCAAGATTGGGGCACAATTGAAGCTTTCTTT.

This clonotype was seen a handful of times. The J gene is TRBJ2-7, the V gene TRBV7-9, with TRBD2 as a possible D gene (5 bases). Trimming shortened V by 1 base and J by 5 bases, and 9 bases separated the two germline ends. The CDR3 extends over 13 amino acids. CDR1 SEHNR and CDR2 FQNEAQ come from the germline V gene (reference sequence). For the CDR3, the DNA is TGTGCCAGCAGCTTAGGGCGGGCCAACGAGCAGTACTTC. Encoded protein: CASSLGRANEQYF. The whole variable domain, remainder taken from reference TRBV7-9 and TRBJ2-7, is DTGVSQNPRHKITKRGQNVTFRCDPISEHNRLYWYRQTLGQGPEFLTYFQNEAQLEKSRLLSDRFSAERPKGSFSTLEIQRTEQGDSAMYLCASSLGRANEQYFGPGTRLTVT.

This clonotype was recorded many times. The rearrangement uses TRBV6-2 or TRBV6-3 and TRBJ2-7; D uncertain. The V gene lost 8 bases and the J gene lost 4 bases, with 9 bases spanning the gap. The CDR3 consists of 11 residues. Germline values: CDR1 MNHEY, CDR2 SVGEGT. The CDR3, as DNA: TGTGCCAGCGGAGTTCTTTACGAGCAGTACTTC. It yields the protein CASGVLYEQYF.

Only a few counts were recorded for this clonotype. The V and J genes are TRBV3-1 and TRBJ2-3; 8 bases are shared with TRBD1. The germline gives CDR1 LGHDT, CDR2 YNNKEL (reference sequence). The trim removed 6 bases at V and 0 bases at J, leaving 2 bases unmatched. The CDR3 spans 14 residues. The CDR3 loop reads CASRGQDSTDTQYF. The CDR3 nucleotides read TGTGCCAGCAGGGGACAGGATAGCACAGATACGCAGTATTTT.

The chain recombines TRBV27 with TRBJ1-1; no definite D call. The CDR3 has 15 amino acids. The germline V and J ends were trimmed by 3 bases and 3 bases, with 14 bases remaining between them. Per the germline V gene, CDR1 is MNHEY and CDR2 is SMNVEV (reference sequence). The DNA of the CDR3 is TGTGCCAGCAGTTTCTACCCCGGCACATACACTGAAGCTTTCTTT. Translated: CASSFYPGTYTEAFF.

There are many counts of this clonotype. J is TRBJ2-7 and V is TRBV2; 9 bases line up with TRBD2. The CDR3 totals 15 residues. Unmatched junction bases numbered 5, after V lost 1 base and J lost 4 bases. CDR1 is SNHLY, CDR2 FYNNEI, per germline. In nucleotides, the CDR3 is TGTGCCAGCAGTGAAGGTCGACTAGCGGTTTACGAGCAGTACTTC. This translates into CASSEGRLAVYEQYF.

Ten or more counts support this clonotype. DNA of the CDR3: TGTGCCAGCAGCTTCGAAGACTCCTACGAGCAGTACTTC. Translation gives CASSFEDSYEQYF. The chain employs TRBV7-9 and TRBJ2-7; D is uncertain. This CDR3 has 13 residues. Germline-derived CDR1 and CDR2 are SEHNR and FQNEAQ (reference sequence). Between the trimmed V and J ends, which lost 3 bases and 0 bases, there was a span of 6 bases.

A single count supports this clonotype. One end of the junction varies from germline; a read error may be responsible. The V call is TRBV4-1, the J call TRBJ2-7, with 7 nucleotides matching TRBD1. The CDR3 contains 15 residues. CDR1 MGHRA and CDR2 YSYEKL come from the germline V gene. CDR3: CASSHGRQGAYEQHF. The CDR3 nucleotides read TGCGCCAGCAGCCATGGACGACAGGGAGCCTACGAGCAGCACTTC.

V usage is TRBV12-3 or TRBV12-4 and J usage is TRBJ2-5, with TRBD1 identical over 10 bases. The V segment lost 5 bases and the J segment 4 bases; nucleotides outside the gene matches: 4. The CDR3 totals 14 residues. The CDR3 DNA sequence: TGTGCCAGCAGTGAAGACAGGGGGCGAGAGACCCAGTACTTC. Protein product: CASSEDRGRETQYF.

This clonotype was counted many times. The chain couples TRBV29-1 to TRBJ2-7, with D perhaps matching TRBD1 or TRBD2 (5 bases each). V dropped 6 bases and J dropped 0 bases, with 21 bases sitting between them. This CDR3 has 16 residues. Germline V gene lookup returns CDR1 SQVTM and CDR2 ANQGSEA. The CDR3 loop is CSVAGPGTTYSYEQYF. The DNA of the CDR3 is TGCAGCGTCGCAGGCCCCGGGACGACTTACTCCTACGAGCAGTACTTC.

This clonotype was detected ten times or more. CDR3 residues: CASSLGLAGGRAKNIQYF. The DNA for the CDR3 is TGTGCCAGTAGTCTGGGACTAGCGGGAGGGAGGGCCAAAAACATTCAGTACTTC. This sequence joins TRBV19 and TRBJ2-4; the match to TRBD2 covers 16 bases. Germline lookup yields CDR1 LNHDA and CDR2 SQIVND (reference sequence). J gave up 1 base and V 5 bases, and 5 bases lay outside the gene matches. The CDR3 loop spans 18 amino acids. The whole variable domain, filled in from reference TRBV19 and TRBJ2-4, reads DGGITQSPKYLFRKEGQNVTLSCEQNLNHDAMYWYRQDPGQGLRLIYYSQIVNDFQKGDIAEGYSVSREKKESFPLTVTSAQKNPTAFYLCASSLGLAGGRAKNIQYFGAGTRLSVL.

Here the CDR3 DNA reads TGTGCCAGCAGCTCTCCACAGGGGGCGGGAGATACGCAGTATTTT. Protein sequence: CASSSPQGAGDTQYF. The V call is TRBV7-2, the J call TRBJ2-3; 9 nucleotides match TRBD1. CDR3 length: 15 residues. V shed 4 bases and J 5 bases; nucleotides not matched to a gene: 7. The germline CDR1 and CDR2 sequences are SGHTA and FQGNSA.

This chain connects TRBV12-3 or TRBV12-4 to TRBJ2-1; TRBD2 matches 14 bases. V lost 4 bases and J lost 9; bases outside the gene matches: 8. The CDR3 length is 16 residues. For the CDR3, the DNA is TGTGCCAGCAGTTCAGGGACTAGCGGGAGATCGGGTGAGCAGTTCTTC. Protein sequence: CASSSGTSGRSGEQFF.

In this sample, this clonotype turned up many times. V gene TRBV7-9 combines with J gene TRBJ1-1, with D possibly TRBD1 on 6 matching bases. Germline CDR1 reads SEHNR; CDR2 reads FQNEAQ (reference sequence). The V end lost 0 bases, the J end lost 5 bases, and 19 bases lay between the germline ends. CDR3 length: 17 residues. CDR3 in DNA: TGTGCCAGCAGCTTAGCATCGGGGGGGGCTAAGGGTACTGAAGCTTTCTTT. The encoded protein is CASSLASGGAKGTEAFF.

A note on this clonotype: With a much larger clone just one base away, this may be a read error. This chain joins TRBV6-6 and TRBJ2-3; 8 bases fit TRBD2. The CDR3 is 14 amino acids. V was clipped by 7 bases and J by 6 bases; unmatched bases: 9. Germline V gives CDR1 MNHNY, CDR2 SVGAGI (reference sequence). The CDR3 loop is CASTRGGPSDTQYF. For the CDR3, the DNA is TGTGCCAGCACCCGGGGGGGCCCAAGCGATACGCAGTATTTT.

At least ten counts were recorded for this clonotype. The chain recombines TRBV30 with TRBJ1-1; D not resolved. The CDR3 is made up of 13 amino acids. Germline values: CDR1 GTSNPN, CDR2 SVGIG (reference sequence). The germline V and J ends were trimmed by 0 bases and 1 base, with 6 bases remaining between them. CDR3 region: CAWSVLGNTEAFF. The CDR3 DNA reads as TGTGCCTGGAGTGTACTGGGGAACACTGAAGCTTTCTTT.

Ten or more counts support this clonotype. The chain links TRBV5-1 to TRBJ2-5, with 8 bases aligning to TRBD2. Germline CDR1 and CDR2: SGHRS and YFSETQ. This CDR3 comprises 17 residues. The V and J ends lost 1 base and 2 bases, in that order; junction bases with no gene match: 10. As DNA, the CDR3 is TGCGCCAGCAGCTTGAATCCGCGGGGGGCGAAACAAGAGACCCAGTACTTC. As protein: CASSLNPRGAKQETQYF.

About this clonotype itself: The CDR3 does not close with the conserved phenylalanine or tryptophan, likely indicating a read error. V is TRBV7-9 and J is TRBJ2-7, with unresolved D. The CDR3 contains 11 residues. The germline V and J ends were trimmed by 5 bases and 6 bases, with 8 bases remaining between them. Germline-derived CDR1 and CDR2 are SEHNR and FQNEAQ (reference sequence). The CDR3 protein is CASSPIGEQYL. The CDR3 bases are TGTGCCAGCAGCCCCATAGGCGAGCAGTACCTC.

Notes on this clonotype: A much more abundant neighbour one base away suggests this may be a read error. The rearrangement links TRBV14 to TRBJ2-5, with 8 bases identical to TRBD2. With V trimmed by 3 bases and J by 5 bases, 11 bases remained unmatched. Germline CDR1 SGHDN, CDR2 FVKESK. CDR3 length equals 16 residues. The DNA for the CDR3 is TGTGCCAGCAGCCAGTCGACTAGCGAGAGAATGGAGACCCAGTACTTC. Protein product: CASSQSTSERMETQYF.

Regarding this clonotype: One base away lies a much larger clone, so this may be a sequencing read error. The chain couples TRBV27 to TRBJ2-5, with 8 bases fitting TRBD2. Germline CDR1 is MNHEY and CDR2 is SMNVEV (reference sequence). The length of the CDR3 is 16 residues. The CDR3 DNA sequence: TGTGCCAGCAGGGGCCTCCGGGGGGGGTACCAAGAGGCCCAGTACTTC. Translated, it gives CASRGLRGGYQEAQYF.

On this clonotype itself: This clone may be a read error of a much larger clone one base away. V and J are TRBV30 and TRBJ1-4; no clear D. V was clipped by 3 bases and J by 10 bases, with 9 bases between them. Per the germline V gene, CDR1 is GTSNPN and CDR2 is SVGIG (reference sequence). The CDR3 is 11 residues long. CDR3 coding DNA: TGTGCCTGGAGGGCAGATGGAAAACTGTTTTTT. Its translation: CAWRADGKLFF.

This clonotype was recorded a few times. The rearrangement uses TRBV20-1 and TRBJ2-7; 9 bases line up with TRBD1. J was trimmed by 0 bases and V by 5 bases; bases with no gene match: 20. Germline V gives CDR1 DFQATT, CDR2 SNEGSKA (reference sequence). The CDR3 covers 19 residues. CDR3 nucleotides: TGCAGTGCTGGCCCACACAGGGGGCAGAGGGGGGTAAGCTCCTACGAGCAGTACTTC. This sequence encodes CSAGPHRGQRGVSSYEQYF.

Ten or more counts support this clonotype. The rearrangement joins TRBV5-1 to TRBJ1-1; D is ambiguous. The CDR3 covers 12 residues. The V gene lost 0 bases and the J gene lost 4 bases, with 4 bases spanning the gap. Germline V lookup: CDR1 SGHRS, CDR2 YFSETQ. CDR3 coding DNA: TGCGCCAGCAGCTTGGAAGGCACTGAAGCTTTCTTT. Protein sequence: CASSLEGTEAFF.

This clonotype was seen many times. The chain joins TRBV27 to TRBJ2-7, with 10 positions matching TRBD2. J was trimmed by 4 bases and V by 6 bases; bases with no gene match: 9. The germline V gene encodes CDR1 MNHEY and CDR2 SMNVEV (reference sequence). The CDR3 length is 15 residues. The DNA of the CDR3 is TGTGCCAGCAGACCTAGCGGGAGTCTGTGGTACGAGCAGTACTTC. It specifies CASRPSGSLWYEQYF.

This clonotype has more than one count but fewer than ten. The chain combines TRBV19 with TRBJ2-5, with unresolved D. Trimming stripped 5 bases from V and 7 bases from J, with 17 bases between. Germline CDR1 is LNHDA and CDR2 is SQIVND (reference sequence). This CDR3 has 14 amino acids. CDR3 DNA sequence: TGTGCCAGTAGTGCCGGATCTGCCCTGGCGACCCAGTACTTC. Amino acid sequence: CASSAGSALATQYF.